Following are 3 T cell receptor beta chains from one sample sequenced in a study of human thymus T cells. Thymic tissue was derived from resections collected during corrective heart surgery. Assay used: immunoSEQ multiplex PCR; TCRdb lists only in-frame clones, some missing. The sample has 75,000 to 90,000 clones; about 96% are singletons. Sequencing input: thymus tissue. All receptors derive from a boy in the first two years of life with a congenital heart defect but otherwise immunologically healthy.

The chain couples TRBV4-1 to TRBJ2-1; the D is unclear. The length of the CDR3 is 14 residues. Germline lookup yields CDR1 MGHRA and CDR2 YSYEKL. Trimming took 0 bases from V and 6 from J, leaving 9 bases between them. In nucleotides, the CDR3 is TGCGCCAGCAGCCAAGATTTCGTCCTCAATGAGCAGTTCTTC. It is translated as CASSQDFVLNEQFF.

In this sample, this clone turned up once. The rearrangement joins TRBV7-2 to TRBJ2-7, with 10 bases lining up with TRBD2. The CDR3 length is 16 residues. V lost 0 bases and J lost 1; bases outside the gene matches: 3. Germline assignment: CDR1 SGHTA and CDR2 FQGNSA. The CDR3 loop is CASSLAHSGGSYEQYF. The CDR3 bases are TGTGCCAGCAGCTTAGCCCATAGCGGGGGGTCCTACGAGCAGTACTTC. The entire variable domain, with the rest obtained from reference TRBV7-2 and TRBJ2-7, is as follows: GAGVSQSPSNKVTEKGKDVELRCDPISGHTALYWYRQSLGQGLEFLIYFQGNSAPDKSGLPSDRFSAERTGGSVSTLTIQRTQQEDSAVYLCASSLAHSGGSYEQYFGPGTRLTVT.

The CDR3 protein is CASSLRQGTNTGELFF. CDR3 sequence (DNA): TGTGCCAGCAGCTTAAGACAGGGGACGAACACCGGGGAGCTGTTTTTT. This chain uses TRBV5-8 with TRBJ2-2; 8 bases fit TRBD1. Per germline, CDR1 SGHTS and CDR2 YDEGEE. V was pared by 2 bases and J by 0 bases, with 3 bases of the junction left unmatched. The CDR3 is 16 amino acids.